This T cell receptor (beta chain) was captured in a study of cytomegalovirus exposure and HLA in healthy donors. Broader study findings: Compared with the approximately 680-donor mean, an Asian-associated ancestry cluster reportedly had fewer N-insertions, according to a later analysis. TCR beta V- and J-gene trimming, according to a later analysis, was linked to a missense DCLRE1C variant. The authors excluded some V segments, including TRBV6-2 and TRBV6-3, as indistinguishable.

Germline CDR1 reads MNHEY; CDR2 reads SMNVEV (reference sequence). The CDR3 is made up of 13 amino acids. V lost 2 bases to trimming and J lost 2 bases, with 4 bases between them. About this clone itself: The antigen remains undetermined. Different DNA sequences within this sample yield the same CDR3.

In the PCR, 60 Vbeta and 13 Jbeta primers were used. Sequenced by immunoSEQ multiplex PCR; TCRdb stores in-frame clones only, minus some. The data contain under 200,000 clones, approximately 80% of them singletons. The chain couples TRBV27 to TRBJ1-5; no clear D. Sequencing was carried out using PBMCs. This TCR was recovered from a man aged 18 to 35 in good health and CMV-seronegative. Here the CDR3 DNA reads TGTGCCAGCAGTTTAAGAGGCAATCAGCCCCAGCATTTT. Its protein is CASSLRGNQPQHF.